This T cell receptor (beta chain) was observed in a study of blood T cell repertoires in COVID-19. Study information: Material from acute and convalescent COVID-19 was sourced from the United States, Italy and Spain. PBMCs, B-cell-depleted T cells, or T cells were the source of the cDNA or gDNA that made up the material.

Per the original methods: Counts of nucleated cells, estimated from reference gene primer amplification, were obtained. Libraries were prepared by immunoSEQ multiplex PCR; TCRdb keeps only in-frame clonotypes and omits some of them. V, J and clone size reflect that table, while D and trimming were determined from the DNA. The repertoire holds approximately 300,000 clones, with about 83% as singletons. Germline lookup yields CDR1 SEHNR and CDR2 FQNEAQ (reference sequence). The CDR3 has 16 amino acids. Trimming cost V 2 bases and J 4 bases; bases outside gene matches: 2. The chain links TRBV7-9 to TRBJ2-1, with TRBD2 matching over 13 bases. The sample consisted of peripheral blood. This TCR was recovered from a woman aged 50 to 60 with acute or convalescent COVID-19. The CDR3 loop reads CASSLRTSGSYNEQFF. CDR3 nucleotide sequence: TGTGCCAGCAGCTTACGGACTAGCGGGAGTTACAATGAGCAGTTCTTC.